This T cell receptor (beta chain) was recorded in a study of PD-1 blockade in classical Hodgkin lymphoma. All trial patients relapsed after autologous stem cell transplantation. Classifying best responses yielded complete response, partial response or progressive disease. Between the trimmed V and J ends, which lost 4 bases and 2 bases, there was a span of 13 bases. The CDR3 is made up of 15 amino acids. Germline assignment: CDR1 MNHNS and CDR2 SASEGT. With regard to this clone: The antigen is undetermined.

The table came from immunoSEQ multiplex PCR; TCRdb's copy has only in-frame clones and leaves some out. Of some 93,000 clones listed, about 88% are singletons. The study's findings and limits: By C4D1, diversity of CD4+ TCRs had risen significantly, whereas that of CD8+ TCRs had not. Exclusion was applied to patients who started nivolumab under 1 year after ASCT.

This receptor was taken from a human donor with classical Hodgkin lymphoma. This chain joins TRBV6-1 and TRBJ2-3; D perhaps matches TRBD1 (6 bases). The specimen comprised peripheral blood mononuclear cells (PBMCs), sampled before the second cycle of nivolumab. The CDR3: CASSVTGSPTDTQYF. In DNA form, the CDR3 reads TGTGCCAGCAGTGTAACAGGGAGTCCCACAGATACGCAGTATTTT.